One sample yielded the 8 T cell receptor beta chains listed below, sequenced in a study of blood T cell repertoires in COVID-19. Repertoires were generated with immunoSEQ multiplex PCR, while TCRdb's copy carries only in-frame clones and drops some. Among about 270,000 clones, 81% were seen once, and the ten largest hold 2.5% to 3.5%. Sequences were obtained from peripheral blood. These receptors originate from a woman in her sixties or seventies with active or convalescent COVID-19.

The CDR3 nucleotides read TGTGCCAGCAGTTACCTTGACAGGGGGCCCATCTCAACTAATGAAAAACTGTTTTTT. Translated: CASSYLDRGPISTNEKLFF. This chain links TRBV28 with TRBJ1-4, with TRBD1 matching 10 bases. Germline V gives CDR1 MDHEN, CDR2 SYDVKM. J gave up 0 bases and V 4 bases, and 11 bases lay outside the gene matches. There are 19 residues in the CDR3.

The V call is TRBV5-1, the J call TRBJ1-4, with 7 nucleotides matching TRBD1. Germline loops: CDR1 SGHRS, CDR2 YFSETQ. J gave up 0 bases and V 2 bases, and 1 base lay outside the gene matches. CDR3 length: 15 residues. In DNA form, the CDR3 reads TGCGCCAGCAGCTTCGGGACAGCAACTAATGAAAAACTGTTTTTT. Its translation is CASSFGTATNEKLFF.

This chain connects TRBV2 to TRBJ1-5, with D maybe TRBD1 (6 bases). This CDR3 is 14 amino acids long. Germline V gene data show CDR1 as SNHLY and CDR2 as FYNNEI. With 7 bases removed from V and 4 bases from J, the gap between germline ends came to 14 bases. The CDR3: CASKAGTSNQPQHF. CDR3 coding DNA: TGTGCCAGCAAAGCCGGGACATCTAATCAGCCCCAGCATTTT.

This sequence joins TRBV18 and TRBJ2-7; 7 nucleotides line up with TRBD1. V was clipped by 2 bases and J by 1 base; unmatched bases: 8. Germline CDR1 and CDR2: KGHSH and LQKENI. There are 16 residues in the CDR3. The CDR3 DNA is TGTGCCAGCTCACCATCCCCCGGGACAGCATCCTACGAGCAGTACTTC. This sequence encodes CASSPSPGTASYEQYF.

V gene TRBV7-3 combines with J gene TRBJ2-7; TRBD1 matches at 10 bases. This CDR3 spans 15 amino acids. CDR1 and CDR2 (germline): SGHTA, FQGTGA. V shed 4 bases and J 7 bases; nucleotides not matched to a gene: 10. This CDR3 reads CASSSMGQGSGEQYF. The CDR3 DNA is TGTGCCAGCAGCTCTATGGGACAGGGGTCGGGGGAGCAGTACTTC. Together with reference TRBV7-3 and TRBJ2-7, the CDR3 gives the full variable domain: GAGVSQTPSNKVTEKGKYVELRCDPISGHTALYWYRQSLGQGPEFLIYFQGTGAADDSGLPNDRFFAVRPEGSVSTLKIQRTERGDSAVYLCASSSMGQGSGEQYFGPGTRLTVT.

The table lists this clone with a count of one. The DNA for the CDR3 is TGTGCCAGCAGTCGTGGACAGGGGGCGATCCTAAGCACAGATACGCAGTATTTT. This gives the protein CASSRGQGAILSTDTQYF. This chain joins TRBV27 and TRBJ2-3, with 11 bases lining up with TRBD1. Losses at the gene ends were 5 bases for V and 0 bases for J; bases not matched to a gene: 10. CDR1 is MNHEY, CDR2 SMNVEV, per germline (reference sequence). The CDR3 contains 18 residues.

The chain has TRBV3-1 (or the pseudogene TRBV3-2) and TRBJ2-4; TRBD2 agrees at 9 bases. The CDR3 totals 18 residues. Losses at the gene ends were 3 bases for V and 0 bases for J; bases not matched to a gene: 9. CDR1 and CDR2 (germline): LGHDT, YNNKEL (reference sequence). The CDR3 coding sequence is TGTGCCAGCAGCCATTGCGGTAGCGGGGGCCTAGCCAAAAACATTCAGTACTTC. This encodes CASSHCGSGGLAKNIQYF.

The rearrangement links TRBV6-5 to TRBJ1-1; 7 bases agree with TRBD1. V gave up 5 bases and J gave up 4 bases; unmatched junction bases: 7. The CDR3 is 14 amino acids. The germline CDR1 and CDR2 sequences are MNHEY and SVGAGI. DNA for the CDR3: TGTGCCAGCAGTAGGACAGGTGGGGGCACTGAAGCTTTCTTT. Translation: CASSRTGGGTEAFF.